This T cell receptor beta chain was documented in a study of blood T cell repertoires in COVID-19. Study as a whole: Sites across the United States, Italy and Spain contributed samples from acute and convalescent COVID-19.

In the original workflow: Amplifying reference gene primers gave estimates of nucleated cell counts. Assay: immunoSEQ multiplex PCR; the TCRdb copy retains only in-frame clones and omits some. V and J calls and clone size are as listed in that table; D and trimming were resolved from the DNA. Among roughly 150,000 clones listed, about four fifths were seen once. The CDR3 is 14 residues long. Germline V CDR1 and CDR2: SGHKS, YYEKEE (reference sequence). With 3 bases clipped from V and 8 bases from J, the junction kept 6 bases outside the gene matches. Ages ranged from about 18 to 89 years, with residence in fewer than 25 US areas. Cohort 3 donors counted as recovered after two negative PCRs, clearance, or resolved symptoms.

This TCR was sampled from a woman aged 60-75 years who had recovered from COVID-19. The specimen was PBMCs or T cells enriched from blood (not recorded which). The chain combines TRBV5-5 with TRBJ2-1, with TRBD1 matching over 9 bases. The CDR3 DNA follows: TGTGCCAGCAGCTACACAGGGGGCAGCGATGAGCAGTTCTTC. This encodes CASSYTGGSDEQFF.